Shown below are 18 T cell receptor beta chains from a single sample sequenced in a study of HIV-infected children after antiretroviral therapy interruption. The TCR library was built from RNA with a 3' RACE protocol and unique molecular identifiers. TCRdb called the 3' RACE reads again in MiXCR, with one record for every CDR3 protein. The sample has about 15,000 distinct CDR3 sequences; around 3.3% are singletons. Treatment described: PENTA 11 planned treatment interruption arm or continuous ART arm. The input for sequencing was CD45RO+ CD8+ T cells from PBMCs, pooled from several time points, taken from a donor given antiretroviral therapy, either interrupted or continuous. The subset: memory CD8+ CD45RO+ CD45RA- T cells. These TCRs come from a pool of human donors with HIV.

This clonotype is termed medium-sized (0.01 to 0.1%). The chain recombines TRBV9 with TRBJ1-2; D remains unclear. The CDR3 consists of 14 residues. Trimming pared 4 bases from V and 6 bases from J, leaving 16 bases between. Germline CDR1 and CDR2: SGDLS and YYNGEE. This CDR3 is CASSKISRMDGYTF. The DNA of the CDR3 is TGTGCCAGCAGCAAGATCTCGAGGATGGATGGCTACACCTTC.

A remark on this clonotype: This could be a read error, since a much larger clone is one nucleotide away. The chain uses TRBV27 and TRBJ2-7; D is possibly TRBD2 (6 bases). The CDR3 runs 14 residues. Germline loops: CDR1 MNHEY, CDR2 SMNVEV (reference sequence). The CDR3 reads CANSFGTGTGEQYF. The CDR3 coding sequence is TGTGCCAACAGTTTCGGGACTGGAACGGGAGAGCAGTACTTC.

This clonotype was seen a few times. This chain joins TRBV7-8 and TRBJ2-1; 9 bases are shared with TRBD1. The length of the CDR3 is 16 residues. Trimming at V came to 4 bases and at J to 1 base, leaving 5 bases not matched to a gene. Germline V gene sequence: CDR1 SGHVS, CDR2 FQNEAQ. DNA for the CDR3: TGTGCCAGCAGCTCGGACGGGACAGGGTCCTACAATGAGCAGTTCTTC. Translated, it gives CASSSDGTGSYNEQFF.

This clonotype was seen a few times. The chain is built from TRBV29-1 and TRBJ1-2; D is ambiguous. Germline V gene data show CDR1 as SQVTM and CDR2 as ANQGSEA. The CDR3 is made up of 15 amino acids. V lost 3 bases, J lost 1 base, and 15 bases lay in between. The DNA of the CDR3 is TGCAGCGTTGATAGTATGGAGGCGAGTAACTATGGCTACACCTTC. It translates to CSVDSMEASNYGYTF.

This clonotype was counted only a few times. The rearrangement uses TRBV10-2 and TRBJ2-1, with D maybe TRBD2 (7 bases). Germline CDR1 WSHSY, CDR2 SAAADI. This CDR3 region has 12 residues. V was trimmed by 11 bases and J by 6 bases, leaving 14 bases between them. DNA for the CDR3: TGCGCCGGACTAGGGGGGGGCAATGAGCAGTTCTTC. It specifies CAGLGGGNEQFF.

This clonotype was observed many times. The chain is built from TRBV4-2 and TRBJ1-2, with D maybe TRBD1 (5 bases). Germline-derived CDR1 and CDR2 are LGHNA and YNFKEQ. CDR3 length: 15 amino acids. Trimming shortened V by 3 bases and J by 4 bases, and 15 bases separated the two germline ends. The CDR3 DNA follows: TGTGCCAGCAGCCACGCAAAAGGGGACCTCTATGGCTACACCTTC. This translates into CASSHAKGDLYGYTF.

Ten or more counts support this clonotype. V is TRBV5-6 and J is TRBJ2-5; TRBD1 matches at 12 bases. CDR3 size: 16 residues. From germline, CDR1 is SGHDT and CDR2 YYEEEE. V lost 2 bases, J lost 7 bases, and 9 bases stayed unmatched. The CDR3 nucleotides are TGTGCCAGCAGCTTTCCGGGACAGGGGGCCCCTCGGACCCAGTACTTC. Its translation is CASSFPGQGAPRTQYF.

This clonotype was found many times. The chain carries TRBV7-8 and TRBJ2-1, with D perhaps being TRBD1 or TRBD2 (6 bases each). V was cut by 1 base and J by 10 bases, with 23 bases left in between. The germline V gene encodes CDR1 SGHVS and CDR2 FQNEAQ. The CDR3 spans 17 residues. CDR3 sequence (DNA): TGTGCCAGCAGCTTAGTTTTAGGCGGGACAAAGGGGGACGAGCAGTTCTTC. Translation gives CASSLVLGGTKGDEQFF.

This clonotype appeared many times. The CDR3 nucleotides are TGTGCCAGCAGTGAAGCTCCCGGACAGGCCAATCAGCCCCAGCATTTT. Translated, it gives CASSEAPGQANQPQHF. The genes are TRBV6-1 and TRBJ1-5, with 7 bases lining up with TRBD1. The germline V gene encodes CDR1 MNHNS and CDR2 SASEGT. The V segment lost 0 bases and the J segment 3 bases; nucleotides outside the gene matches: 5. The CDR3 is 16 amino acids.

This clonotype has only a few counts. This sequence joins TRBV15 and TRBJ1-2, with D uncertain. The germline gives CDR1 LNHNV, CDR2 YYDKDF (reference sequence). This CDR3 spans 11 amino acids. The V gene lost 3 bases and the J gene lost 4 bases, with 3 bases spanning the gap. In nucleotides, the CDR3 is TGTGCCACCAGCAGGATCTATGGCTACACCTTC. Translated: CATSRIYGYTF.

This clonotype was detected ten times or more. As DNA, the CDR3 is TGTGCCAGCAGTTTATATGGGGGGAGCAATCAGCCCCAGCATTTT. This translates into CASSLYGGSNQPQHF. This rearrangement joins TRBV27 to TRBJ1-5, with a weak D call TRBD1 (5 bases). CDR3 length: 15 amino acids. Germline CDR1 MNHEY, CDR2 SMNVEV (reference sequence). V was clipped by 1 base and J by 1 base, with 8 bases between them.

A few counts support this clonotype. The J gene is TRBJ1-6, the V gene TRBV4-1; D possibly corresponds to TRBD1 (6 bases). CDR1 is MGHRA, CDR2 YSYEKL, per germline. There are 17 residues in the CDR3. Trimming removed 0 bases at V and 8 bases at J, with 17 bases between. Written as DNA, the CDR3 is TGCGCCAGCAGCCAAGATACGGGGGGCAGGGGCTATTCACCCCTCCACTTT. This sequence encodes CASSQDTGGRGYSPLHF.

This clonotype was seen at least ten times. The gene calls are TRBV27 and TRBJ1-1; D unresolved. This CDR3 spans 14 amino acids. CDR1 and CDR2 from the germline V gene are MNHEY and SMNVEV (reference sequence). Trimming stripped 2 bases from V and 1 base from J, with 8 bases between. This CDR3 is CASSLIWGNTEAFF. The CDR3 DNA follows: TGTGCCAGCAGTTTAATATGGGGGAACACTGAAGCTTTCTTT.

This clonotype was counted at least ten times. The chain recombines TRBV2 with TRBJ2-3, with a tentative D call TRBD1 (5 bases). V was trimmed by 7 bases and J by 3 bases, leaving 23 bases between them. CDR1 and CDR2 (germline): SNHLY, FYNNEI. The CDR3 sequence is 17 residues long. CDR3: CASNPRWGEGATDTQYF. CDR3 in DNA: TGTGCCAGCAATCCCCGGTGGGGCGAAGGGGCAACAGATACGCAGTATTTT.

The J gene is TRBJ2-7, the V gene TRBV20-1, with D maybe TRBD1 (6 bases). The V and J ends lost 2 bases and 2 bases respectively, with 13 bases between them. There are 14 residues in the CDR3. Germline V gives CDR1 DFQATT, CDR2 SNEGSKA (reference sequence). CDR3 protein: CSARRGHKPYEQYF. The CDR3 DNA reads as TGCAGTGCTAGAAGGGGACATAAACCCTACGAGCAGTACTTC.

This clonotype rates as medium-sized. V gene TRBV5-1 combines with J gene TRBJ1-1; perhaps TRBD1 as D (5 bases). The CDR3 totals 18 residues. Germline V gene data show CDR1 as SGHRS and CDR2 as YFSETQ. Deletions cut 3 bases from V and 0 bases from J, with 21 bases between. The CDR3 nucleotides read TGCGCCAGCAGCTCACTACCAATGGGACTTCCCTTGAACACTGAAGCTTTCTTT. It is translated as CASSSLPMGLPLNTEAFF.

This clonotype was detected many times. The rearrangement links TRBV6-1 to TRBJ2-5; D unresolved. The CDR3 consists of 14 residues. With 0 bases removed from V and 2 bases from J, the gap between germline ends came to 7 bases. Germline V gene sequence: CDR1 MNHNS, CDR2 SASEGT. In nucleotides, the CDR3 is TGTGCCAGCAGTGAAGCGCTTTCTCAAGAGACCCAGTACTTC. As protein: CASSEALSQETQYF.

This clonotype was found many times. The CDR3 region has the DNA TGTGCCAGCAGCTTAACGGGGCCGGCCGGAGGCTACACCTTC. Protein sequence: CASSLTGPAGGYTF. The chain couples TRBV7-3 to TRBJ1-2; possible D gene TRBD1, 5 bases. Looked up from germline, CDR1 is SGHTA and CDR2 is FQGTGA. The CDR3 is 14 residues long. Trimming pared 0 bases from V and 8 bases from J, leaving 13 bases between.